This T cell receptor (beta chain) was captured in a study of tumor-infiltrating lymphocytes in primary liver carcinoma. Study information: Stage T1-T3 N0M0 and a size of about 4.2 to 10 cm characterized the tumors.

From about 490 ng of total RNA, TCR beta-specific cDNA was reverse-transcribed using a constant-region primer. Slightly modified ARM-PCR with three nested multiplex PCR rounds yielded TCR beta libraries. TRBV1-TRBV30 forward primers paired with a C-beta reverse primer drove the first two PCR rounds, around 10 cycles each. MiXCR was run by TCRdb on the multiplex PCR reads, yielding one entry per CDR3 protein. In the table there are approximately 110,000 distinct CDR3 sequences, less than 80% of which are singletons. Study-wide results and caveats: Tumors had a top-250-clone fraction that was significantly higher than blood (p = 0.039).

In the case of this clonotype: The antigen is unknown. One end of the junction varies from germline; a read error may be responsible.

The study co-extracted DNA and RNA from around 20-30 mg of unsorted bulk tissue. Per the germline V gene, CDR1 is SGHAT and CDR2 is FQNNGV. The CDR3 runs 12 residues. The rearrangement uses TRBV11-2 and TRBJ1-1; D is unclear. Sequencing was done on a sample of liver tumor tissue from sampling region 1. Indicated subset: tumor region T1, superior pole. This sequence originates from a woman aged 55-75 years with primary liver carcinoma and hepatitis B virus infection. The CDR3 DNA reads TGTACCAGCAACTCGAATCAGGCTGAAGCTTTCTTT. Its translation: CTSNSNQAEAFF. Drawing the rest from reference TRBV11-2 and TRBJ1-1, the complete variable domain is EAGVAQSPRYKIIEKRQSVAFWCNPISGHATLYWYQQILGQGPKLLIQFQNNGVVDDSQLPKDRFSAERLKGVDSTLKIQPAKLEDSAVYLCTSNSNQAEAFFGQGTRLTVV.